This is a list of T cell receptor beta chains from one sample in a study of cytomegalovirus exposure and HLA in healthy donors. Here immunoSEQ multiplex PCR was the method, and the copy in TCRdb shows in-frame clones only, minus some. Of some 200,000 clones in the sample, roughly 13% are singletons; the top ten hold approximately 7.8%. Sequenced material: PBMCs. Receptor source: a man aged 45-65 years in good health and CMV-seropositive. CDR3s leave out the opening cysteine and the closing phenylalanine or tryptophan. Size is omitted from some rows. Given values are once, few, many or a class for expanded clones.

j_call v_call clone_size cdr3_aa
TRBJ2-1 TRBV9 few ASSPRDRVWNEQF
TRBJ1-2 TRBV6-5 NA ASRVNSGYGYT
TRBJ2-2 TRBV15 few ATSRVRENTGELF
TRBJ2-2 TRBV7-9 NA ASSLRVTGELF
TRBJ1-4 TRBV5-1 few ASSYQGSNEKLF
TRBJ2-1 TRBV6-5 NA ASSPGLAGAFEQF
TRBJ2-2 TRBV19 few ASSIGTEVTGELF
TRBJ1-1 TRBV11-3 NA ASGRGRNTEAF
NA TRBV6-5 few ASSYRRSSYEQY
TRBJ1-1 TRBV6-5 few ASSYSTGQIKAF
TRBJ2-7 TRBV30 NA AWSAGGYEQY
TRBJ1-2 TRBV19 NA ASRKGQGGYGYT
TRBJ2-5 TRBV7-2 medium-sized ASSHGTGSWETQY
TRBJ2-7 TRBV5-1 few ASSLEPSGFYEQY
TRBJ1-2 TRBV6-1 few ASSDPYDGYT
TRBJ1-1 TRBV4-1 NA ASSQEGRVKVSEAF
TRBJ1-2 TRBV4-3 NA ASSQEQGVVPYYGYT
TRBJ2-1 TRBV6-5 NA ASSLGQNNEQF
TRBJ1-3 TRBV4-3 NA ASSPGGNWDTIY
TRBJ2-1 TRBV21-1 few ASSKGLRVIAGGYNEQF
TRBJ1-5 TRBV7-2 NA ASSLETNQPQH
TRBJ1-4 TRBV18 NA ASSPQGVGGGEKLF
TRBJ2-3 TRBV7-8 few ASSHGLAGTDTQY
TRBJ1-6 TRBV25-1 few ASSETGYNSPLH
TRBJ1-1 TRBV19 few ATSLGGMDTEAF
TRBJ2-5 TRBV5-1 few ASSFNSDGTQY
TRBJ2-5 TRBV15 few ATSRTSGAGGETQY
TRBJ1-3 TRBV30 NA AWTYRASGNTIY
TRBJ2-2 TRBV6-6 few ASSLLTSRGELF
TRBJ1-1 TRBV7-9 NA ASAAGGDSEAF
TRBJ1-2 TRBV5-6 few ASSLAGQGNYGYT
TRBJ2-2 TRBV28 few ASRDSTTGELF
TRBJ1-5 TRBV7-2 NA ASSPDRAQPQH
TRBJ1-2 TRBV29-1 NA SVSRDATGNGYT
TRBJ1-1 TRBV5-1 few ASSLGRALNTEAF
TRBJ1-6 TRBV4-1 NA ASNTGTAYSPLH
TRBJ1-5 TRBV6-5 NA ASSYDRDRQPQH
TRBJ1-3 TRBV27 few ASSQGSGNTIY
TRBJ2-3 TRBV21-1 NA ALSGASTDTQY
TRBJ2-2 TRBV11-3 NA ASSSRLNTGELF
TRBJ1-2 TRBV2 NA ASSEQYGYT